This TCR beta chain was captured in a study of OX40 agonist ivuxolimab in advanced cancers. Overall study findings and caveats: Partial responders at 0.1-3.0 mg/kg showed near-lowest clonal expansion. Low normalized clonal expansion also occurred in some nonresponding patients.

As regards this clone: Antigen specificity is unknown.

Collection of blood occurred at baseline, at cycle 4 day 1, and at cycle 7 day 1. Profiled with immunoSEQ multiplex PCR; TCRdb holds only in-frame clones, not every one. The table records some 60,000 clones, 84% of them present only once. V gave up 5 bases and J gave up 0 bases, with 11 bases separating them. Germline lookup yields CDR1 MNHEY and CDR2 SVGAGI. The CDR3 covers 14 residues. The clonotype originates from an adult with an advanced solid tumor such as melanoma, head and neck, liver or kidney cancer. The rearrangement joins TRBV6-5 to TRBJ2-7; tentatively, D is TRBD1 or TRBD2 (5 bases each). The sample consisted of CD4+ or CD8+ T cells sorted from blood, taken in a trial of the OX40 agonist ivuxolimab. Written as DNA, the CDR3 is TGTGCCAGCAGTCGCTCCGGGGCCTCCTACGAGCAGTACTTC. Translation: CASSRSGASYEQYF.